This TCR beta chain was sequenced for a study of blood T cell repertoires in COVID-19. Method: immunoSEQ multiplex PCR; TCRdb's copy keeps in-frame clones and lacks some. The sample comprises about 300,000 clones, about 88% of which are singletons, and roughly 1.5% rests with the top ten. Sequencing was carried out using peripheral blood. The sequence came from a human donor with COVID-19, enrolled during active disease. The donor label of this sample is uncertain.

CDR3 in amino acids: CASSVNTEAFF. The DNA of the CDR3 is TGTGCCAGCAGCGTAAACACTGAAGCTTTCTTT. J is TRBJ1-1 and V is TRBV28; D not certain. With 6 bases removed from V and 2 bases from J, the gap between germline ends came to 4 bases. Germline V lookup: CDR1 MDHEN, CDR2 SYDVKM. The CDR3 length is 11 residues.